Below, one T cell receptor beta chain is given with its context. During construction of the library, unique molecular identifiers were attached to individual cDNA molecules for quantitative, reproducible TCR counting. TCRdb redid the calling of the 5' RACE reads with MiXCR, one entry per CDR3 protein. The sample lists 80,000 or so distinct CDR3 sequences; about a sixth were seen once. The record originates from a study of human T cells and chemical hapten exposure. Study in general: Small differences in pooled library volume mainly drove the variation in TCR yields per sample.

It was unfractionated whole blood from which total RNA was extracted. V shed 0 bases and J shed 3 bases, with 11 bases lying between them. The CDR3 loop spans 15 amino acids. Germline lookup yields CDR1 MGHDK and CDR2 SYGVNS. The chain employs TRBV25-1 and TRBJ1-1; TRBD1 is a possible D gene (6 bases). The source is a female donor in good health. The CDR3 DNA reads TGTGCCAGCAGTGAATACGGGGGGCCATACACTGAAGCTTTCTTT. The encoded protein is CASSEYGGPYTEAFF.